Below are 22 T cell receptor beta chains sequenced from a single sample in a study of T cells in Graves' hyperthyroidism and ophthalmopathy. Amplified TCR beta CDR3 regions came from RNA transcripts. The HTBI primer set drove a first-round RT-PCR of the TCR CDR3. TCRdb used MiXCR to reprocess the multiplex PCR reads, holding one entry per CDR3 protein. Here the sample spans about 420,000 distinct CDR3 sequences, 15% to 18% being singletons. The sample taken for sequencing was blood. The origin of the receptors is a woman younger than 35 with Graves' hyperthyroidism.

This clonotype was found a few times. V usage is TRBV19 and J usage is TRBJ2-3; no clear D. Germline values: CDR1 LNHDA, CDR2 SQIVND (reference sequence). CDR3 length: 14 residues. Trimming removed 6 bases from V and 1 base from J, with 11 bases in between. The CDR3 sequence: CASSPQQGTDTQYF. In DNA, the CDR3 is TGTGCCAGTAGCCCCCAGCAGGGCACAGATACGCAGTATTTT. The complete variable domain, with remaining parts taken from reference TRBV19 and TRBJ2-3, reads DGGITQSPKYLFRKEGQNVTLSCEQNLNHDAMYWYRQDPGQGLRLIYYSQIVNDFQKGDIAEGYSVSREKKESFPLTVTSAQKNPTAFYLCASSPQQGTDTQYFGPGTRLTVL.

V is TRBV20-1 and J is TRBJ1-2, with D maybe TRBD1 (5 bases). The CDR3 runs 15 residues. Trimming cost V 1 base and J 2 bases, with 14 bases left between them. The germline V gene encodes CDR1 DFQATT and CDR2 SNEGSKA (reference sequence). The CDR3 sequence is CSARGGGDRNYGYTF. The CDR3 region has the DNA TGCAGTGCTAGAGGAGGAGGGGATAGGAACTATGGCTACACCTTC.

CDR3 in DNA: TGTGCCAGCGGGACCGGACAGGGACACACCGGGGAGCTGTTTTTT. Encoded protein: CASGTGQGHTGELFF. This rearrangement joins TRBV27 to TRBJ2-2; 8 bases line up with TRBD1. The CDR3 extends over 15 amino acids. Germline values: CDR1 MNHEY, CDR2 SMNVEV (reference sequence). Unmatched junction bases numbered 8, after V lost 8 bases and J lost 3 bases.

This clonotype was detected ten times or more. The V and J genes are TRBV20-1 and TRBJ2-3, with no clear D. The ends were cut back, 1 base at V and 5 bases at J, with 13 bases in the middle. The CDR3 runs to 14 residues. CDR1 and CDR2 (germline): DFQATT, SNEGSKA (reference sequence). The CDR3 DNA is TGCAGTGCTAGAGCCCTATCGACTCTAGATACGCAGTATTTT. Encoded protein: CSARALSTLDTQYF.

The rearrangement uses TRBV4-1 and TRBJ1-5, with a possible D match to TRBD1 (5 bases). This CDR3 contains 14 residues. With 5 bases removed from V and 9 bases from J, the gap between germline ends came to 17 bases. Germline V gene lookup returns CDR1 MGHRA and CDR2 YSYEKL. The CDR3 coding sequence is TGCGCCAGCAGCTTGGGGCAGGGAGAGACGCCCCAGCATTTT. This codes for CASSLGQGETPQHF.

This clonotype was recorded at least ten times. The rearrangement uses TRBV20-1 and TRBJ2-1; 9 positions match TRBD1. Germline lookup yields CDR1 DFQATT and CDR2 SNEGSKA (reference sequence). Losses at the gene ends were 1 base for V and 6 bases for J; bases not matched to a gene: 4. The CDR3 is made up of 14 amino acids. DNA for the CDR3: TGCAGTGCTAGAGGGACAGGGGATCTCAATGAGCAGTTCTTC. Encoded protein: CSARGTGDLNEQFF.

This clonotype was observed at least ten times. The gene calls are TRBV25-1 and TRBJ1-4; D remains ambiguous. V was cut by 5 bases and J by 10 bases, with 14 bases left in between. In germline, CDR1 is MGHDK, CDR2 SYGVNS. This CDR3 has 13 residues. CDR3 sequence (DNA): TGTGCCAGCAGTTCGGGAGGTCTTGGAAAACTGTTTTTT. Its protein product is CASSSGGLGKLFF. Using reference TRBV25-1 and TRBJ1-4 for the parts outside the CDR3, the full variable domain is EADIYQTPRYLVIGTGKKITLECSQTMGHDKMYWYQQDPGMELHLIHYSYGVNSTEKGDLSSESTVSRIRTEHFPLTLESARPSHTSQYLCASSSGGLGKLFFGSGTQLSVL.

The chain is built from TRBV7-9 and TRBJ1-2; tentatively, D is TRBD1 (5 bases). The CDR3 loop spans 13 amino acids. The germline V gene has CDR1 SEHNR and CDR2 FQNEAQ (reference sequence). V was trimmed by 1 base and J by 6 bases, leaving 9 bases between them. For the CDR3, the DNA is TGTGCCAGCAGCTTAGTACAGACAGATGGCTACACCTTC. Protein sequence: CASSLVQTDGYTF.

This clonotype was counted ten times or more. J is TRBJ2-2 and V is TRBV7-2; unclear D gene. The germline gives CDR1 SGHTA, CDR2 FQGNSA. This CDR3 is 15 amino acids long. The V and J ends lost 3 bases and 7 bases respectively, with 15 bases between them. The CDR3 DNA follows: TGTGCCAGCAGCTTTATGAGTGAGGCAGGCGGGGAGCTGTTTTTT. The encoded protein is CASSFMSEAGGELFF.

This clonotype was observed a handful of times. This chain uses TRBV3-1 with TRBJ2-3; no definite D call. Trimming removed 4 bases from V and 0 bases from J, with 11 bases in between. Germline CDR1 reads LGHDT; CDR2 reads YNNKEL (reference sequence). The CDR3 sequence is 15 residues long. The CDR3 bases are TGTGCCAGCAGCCCCATGCCTACCAGCACAGATACGCAGTATTTT. It yields the protein CASSPMPTSTDTQYF.

Many counts were recorded for this clonotype. The chain employs TRBV6-5 and TRBJ2-7, with D unresolved. The CDR3 spans 14 residues. The V gene's germline CDR1 is MNHEY and CDR2 SVGAGI. The ends were cut back, 0 bases at V and 2 bases at J, with 8 bases in the middle. The CDR3 sequence is CASSYSRVTYEQYF. CDR3 bases: TGTGCCAGCAGTTACTCTCGGGTAACCTACGAGCAGTACTTC.

This clonotype was detected many times. The rearrangement uses TRBV20-1 and TRBJ1-4; TRBD1 might be the D (5 bases). Germline V gene data show CDR1 as DFQATT and CDR2 as SNEGSKA (reference sequence). Trimming took off 1 base at V and 8 bases at J, with 14 bases between the two ends. This CDR3 has 14 amino acids. The chain's CDR3 is CSARGARENEKLFF. In DNA form, the CDR3 reads TGCAGTGCTAGAGGGGCCAGGGAAAACGAAAAACTGTTTTTT.

This clonotype was counted many times. The chain employs TRBV2 and TRBJ2-1; D gene unclear. Germline V gene data show CDR1 as SNHLY and CDR2 as FYNNEI. CDR3 size: 12 residues. Trimming shortened V by 6 bases and J by 6 bases, and 9 bases separated the two germline ends. The CDR3 sequence: CASRVMGNEQFF. The CDR3 DNA reads as TGTGCCAGCAGGGTGATGGGCAATGAGCAGTTCTTC.

This clonotype was picked up many times. This sequence joins TRBV12-3 or TRBV12-4 and TRBJ2-5; 14 bases fit TRBD2. Unmatched junction bases numbered 7, after V lost 2 bases and J lost 5 bases. The CDR3 has 17 residues. The CDR3 loop reads CASSLRLAGGPTETQYF. Written as DNA, the CDR3 is TGTGCCAGCAGTTTAAGACTAGCGGGAGGGCCGACGGAGACCCAGTACTTC.

The sample holds many counts of this clonotype. The V call is TRBV7-9, the J call TRBJ1-3; TRBD1 matches at 7 bases. Germline-derived CDR1 and CDR2 are SEHNR and FQNEAQ (reference sequence). With 5 bases clipped from V and 2 bases from J, the junction kept 15 bases outside the gene matches. This CDR3 is built from 18 residues. The CDR3 loop reads CASSILRYRGLTGNTIYF. The CDR3 DNA sequence: TGTGCCAGCAGCATACTCCGGTACAGGGGTTTAACTGGAAACACCATATATTTT.

This clonotype appeared a few times. The chain couples TRBV6-1 to TRBJ2-2, with D unclear. V lost 1 base, J lost 3 bases, and 6 bases lay in between. The CDR3 extends over 14 amino acids. Germline loops: CDR1 MNHNS, CDR2 SASEGT. This chain's CDR3 is CASSEGKDTGELFF. CDR3 DNA sequence: TGTGCCAGCAGTGAAGGGAAGGACACCGGGGAGCTGTTTTTT.

This clonotype was found a few times. The chain is built from TRBV29-1 and TRBJ2-1; no firm D call. This CDR3 comprises 13 residues. Germline V gene data show CDR1 as SQVTM and CDR2 as ANQGSEA. Trimming removed 1 base from V and 5 bases from J, with 9 bases in between. Here the CDR3 DNA reads TGCAGCGTTGAAGGGAACCAGGACAATGAGCAGTTCTTC. Translated, it gives CSVEGNQDNEQFF.

On this clonotype itself: This may come from a read error, since a much larger clone is one base off. The chain has TRBV2 and TRBJ2-1, with 9 bases fitting TRBD2. The germline gives CDR1 SNHLY, CDR2 FYNNEI. The CDR3 has 13 residues. V was clipped by 1 base and J by 8 bases; unmatched bases: 0. CDR3 sequence: CASSEEREDEQFF. The CDR3 region has the DNA TGTGCCAGCAGTGAAGAGCGGGAGGATGAGCAGTTCTTC.

The CDR3 DNA follows: TGTGCCTGGAGCAGGGACGGTGGAGAGACCCAGTACTTC. As protein: CAWSRDGGETQYF. The rearrangement links TRBV30 to TRBJ2-5; possibly TRBD1 or TRBD2 for D (5 bases each). Looked up from germline, CDR1 is GTSNPN and CDR2 is SVGIG (reference sequence). V was cut by 3 bases and J by 4 bases, with 12 bases left in between. There are 13 residues in the CDR3. The full variable domain, rest sourced from reference TRBV30 and TRBJ2-5, is SQTIHQWPATLVQPVGSPLSLECTVEGTSNPNLYWYRQAAGRGLQLLFYSVGIGQISSEVPQNLSASRPQDRQFILSSKKLLLSDSGFYLCAWSRDGGETQYFGPGTRLLVL.

The V call is TRBV27, the J call TRBJ1-5, with D unresolved. The germline V and J ends were trimmed by 2 bases and 6 bases, with 14 bases remaining between them. Germline V CDR1 and CDR2: MNHEY, SMNVEV (reference sequence). This CDR3 contains 15 residues. The CDR3 protein is CASSLIGREGQPQHF. The DNA of the CDR3 is TGTGCCAGCAGTTTAATTGGACGGGAGGGTCAGCCCCAGCATTTT.

This clonotype was detected ten times or more. The chain joins TRBV29-1 to TRBJ1-1, with 9 bases matching TRBD1. CDR3 length equals 12 residues. CDR1 and CDR2 (germline): SQVTM, ANQGSEA. CDR3 protein: CSSFTPGQGAFF. Here the CDR3 DNA reads TGCAGTTCCTTCACTCCGGGACAGGGTGCTTTCTTT.

The table lists this clonotype with many counts. V is TRBV3-1 and J is TRBJ2-7; 7 nucleotides agree with TRBD1. This CDR3 region has 15 residues. Per germline, CDR1 LGHDT and CDR2 YNNKEL (reference sequence). Trimming took 2 bases from V and 2 from J; bases not matched to a gene: 6. CDR3 protein: CASSQRGTETYEQYF. In nucleotides, the CDR3 is TGTGCCAGCAGCCAAAGAGGGACAGAGACCTACGAGCAGTACTTC.